This TCR beta chain came from a study of vaccination and CD4 T cells after COVID-19. Oncomine TCR Beta short-read sequencing was applied to DNA from cultured CD4+ T cells. TCRdb re-called the PCR reads with MiXCR, one entry per CDR3 protein. Here the sample spans roughly 15,000 distinct CDR3 sequences, less than 65% being singletons. As to treatment: approximately 9-day PBMC culture with coronavirus spike peptide pools or control peptides (ViraFEST assay). CDR3 length equals 12 residues. V was trimmed by 6 bases and J by 7 bases, leaving 12 bases between them. Looked up from germline, CDR1 is MRHNA and CDR2 is SNTAGT. As to this clonotype: Its antigen is still unknown.

The sequencing used cultured CD4+ T cells from blood, collected after SARS-CoV-2 vaccination. The J gene is TRBJ1-2, the V gene TRBV6-4; maybe TRBD1 (5 bases). This TCR derives from a human donor with COVID-19. The CDR3 loop is CASSQGSGGYTF. CDR3 nucleotide sequence: TGTGCCAGCAGCCAGGGTTCTGGTGGCTACACCTTC.